This TCR beta chain was recorded in a study of T cells after somatic rescue of genetic block (dated by TCRdb to 2018 to 2020). Describing the broader study: The study assessed how robust, over the long term, a T-cell system was when the system had developed through somatic rescue of a genetic block in T-cell development.

CDR1 KGHSH and CDR2 LQKENI are derived from the germline V gene. Inclusive of the bounding cysteine and phenylalanine, the CDR3 is 16 residues long. The only DNA kept is the CDR3, 48 bases in frame from the first base. Relative to germline, V is 4 bases shorter and J is 4 bases shorter, with 16 bases between their ends. Library preparation employed the immunoSEQ multiplex PCR assay. Held by TCRdb, this immuneACCESS table contains in-frame sequences only and omits some clones. Under half of the omission traces to an unresolved V gene where checked; the cause of the rest is unknown. The sample data list almost 15,000 clones, and around 70% of these were observed just once. The ten biggest clones cover less than 35% of the sample. The table lists this clone with many counts. This clone's antigen is unknown. No much larger clone exists at a distance of one base, and base qualities are not known.

The sequenced material came from peripheral blood mononuclear cells (PBMCs). Recombination linked TRBV18 to TRBJ2-2; no D gene is confidently identified. This sequence was found in a man between 18 and 29 years old. The sequenced DNA is TGTGCCAGCTCACTTTTTGGGGTCCTAGGCACCGGGGAGCTGTTTTTT. This translates into CASSLFGVLGTGELFF.